These 26 T cell receptor beta chains share one sample of origin, sequenced in a study of blood T cell repertoires in COVID-19. This table comes from immunoSEQ multiplex PCR, and its TCRdb copy is limited to in-frame clones, with some not included. The repertoire consists of about 66,000 clones, with 90% to 95% occurring once and the leading ten covering 6% to 9.5%. Sequences were obtained from peripheral blood. The source of these receptors is a human donor in a cohort sampled during active COVID-19.

This clone was observed once. The chain has TRBV10-3 and TRBJ1-1; weak D call: TRBD1 (5 bases). The V gene's germline CDR1 is ENHRY and CDR2 SYGVKD. The CDR3 runs to 13 residues. V was trimmed by 4 bases and J by 3 bases, leaving 9 bases between them. The CDR3 is CAISGQQDTEAFF. The CDR3 region has the DNA TGTGCCATCAGTGGTCAACAGGACACTGAAGCTTTCTTT.

This chain connects TRBV19 to TRBJ1-2; D might be TRBD1 (6 bases). V was cut by 5 bases and J by 6 bases, with 22 bases left in between. Germline V CDR1 and CDR2: LNHDA, SQIVND (reference sequence). This CDR3 is built from 16 residues. CDR3 amino acids: CASSLQLRQVANGYTF. DNA for the CDR3: TGTGCCAGTAGTCTCCAACTAAGACAGGTTGCCAATGGCTACACCTTC.

The rearrangement joins TRBV6-2 or TRBV6-3 to TRBJ2-3; no reliable D call. There are 13 residues in the CDR3. Germline lookup yields CDR1 MNHEY and CDR2 SVGEGT. V gave up 6 bases and J gave up 4 bases, with 11 bases separating them. The CDR3 loop is CASSTGYADTQYF. CDR3 DNA: TGTGCCAGCAGCACGGGTTATGCAGATACGCAGTATTTT.

The J gene is TRBJ1-1, the V gene TRBV2; D gene uncertain. V dropped 5 bases and J dropped 4 bases, with 5 bases sitting between them. In germline, CDR1 is SNHLY, CDR2 FYNNEI. The CDR3 covers 11 residues. CDR3 nucleotide sequence: TGTGCCAGCAGTCCGGTCACTGAAGCTTTCTTT. Its translation is CASSPVTEAFF. Complete variable domain (other parts from reference TRBV2 and TRBJ1-1): EPEVTQTPSHQVTQMGQEVILRCVPISNHLYFYWYRQILGQKVEFLVSFYNNEISEKSEIFDDQFSVERPDGSNFTLKIRSTKLEDSAMYFCASSPVTEAFFGQGTRLTVV.

The chain couples TRBV5-6 to TRBJ2-1; the match to TRBD2 covers 12 bases. From germline, CDR1 is SGHDT and CDR2 YYEEEE. J was trimmed by 8 bases and V by 0 bases; bases with no gene match: 6. The CDR3 totals 16 residues. The CDR3 sequence: CASSLDLAGGGYEQFF. The CDR3 bases are TGTGCCAGCAGCTTGGACCTAGCGGGAGGGGGCTATGAGCAGTTCTTC.

This clone was observed a few times. The chain recombines TRBV6-1 with TRBJ1-3; the match to TRBD1 covers 7 bases. Germline-derived CDR1 and CDR2 are MNHNS and SASEGT. The length of the CDR3 is 17 residues. Trimming cost V 4 bases and J 0 bases; bases outside gene matches: 9. The CDR3 nucleotides are TGTGCCAGCAGTGCCCCCACAGGGGCAACCTCTGGAAACACCATATATTTT. Residues: CASSAPTGATSGNTIYF.

This chain joins TRBV6-2 or TRBV6-3 and TRBJ1-2; 8 bases agree with TRBD1. In germline, CDR1 is MNHEY, CDR2 SVGEGT. V was clipped by 4 bases and J by 6 bases; unmatched bases: 7. This CDR3 has 14 amino acids. DNA for the CDR3: TGTGCCAGCAGTTTCCTGACAGGGGTGGATGGCTACACCTTC. Translation gives CASSFLTGVDGYTF.

V usage is TRBV2 and J usage is TRBJ1-1; D gene unclear. Germline V gives CDR1 SNHLY, CDR2 FYNNEI. Trimming left V 2 bases short and J 3 bases short, with 7 bases between. The CDR3 has 13 amino acids. The CDR3 nucleotides read TGTGCCAGCAGTGAACTTATGTACACTGAAGCTTTCTTT. Translation gives CASSELMYTEAFF.

This sequence joins TRBV5-1 and TRBJ2-7; TRBD2 matches at 9 bases. Germline V gives CDR1 SGHRS, CDR2 YFSETQ. J gave up 4 bases and V 4 bases, and 15 bases lay outside the gene matches. This CDR3 contains 17 residues. The CDR3 loop is CASSEEGLAAPKYEQYF. In DNA form, the CDR3 reads TGCGCCAGCAGCGAGGAGGGACTAGCTGCCCCTAAATACGAGCAGTACTTC.

This rearrangement joins TRBV7-2 to TRBJ1-6, with a tentative D call TRBD1 (5 bases). Germline V CDR1 and CDR2: SGHTA, FQGNSA. The CDR3 has 16 amino acids. With 1 base removed from V and 1 base from J, the gap between germline ends came to 8 bases. CDR3 amino acids: CASSLEGWSYNSPLHF. The CDR3, as DNA: TGTGCCAGCAGCTTAGAGGGGTGGTCCTATAATTCACCCCTCCACTTT.

The chain has TRBV6-5 and TRBJ1-2; tentative D call: TRBD1 (5 bases). Trimming took 4 bases from V and 4 from J, leaving 16 bases between them. The CDR3 has 15 residues. Germline V CDR1 and CDR2: MNHEY, SVGAGI. CDR3 coding DNA: TGTGCCAGCAGTTCGGCGGGGGGGGAAGGCTATGGCTACACCTTC. Translated: CASSSAGGEGYGYTF.

The chain recombines TRBV9 with TRBJ2-2; 9 bases match TRBD1. Trimming cost V 7 bases and J 1 base; bases outside gene matches: 2. Germline assignment: CDR1 SGDLS and CDR2 YYNGEE. The CDR3 runs 14 residues. This chain's CDR3 is CASGGQGNTGELFF. The CDR3 nucleotides are TGTGCCAGCGGGGGACAGGGGAACACCGGGGAGCTGTTTTTT. The whole variable domain, filled in from reference TRBV9 and TRBJ2-2, reads DSGVTQTPKHLITATGQRVTLRCSPRSGDLSVYWYQQSLDQGLQFLIQYYNGEERAKGNILERFSAQQFPDLHSELNLSSLELGDSALYFCASGGQGNTGELFFGEGSRLTVL.

V usage is TRBV28 and J usage is TRBJ2-7; perhaps TRBD1 as D (6 bases). The germline gives CDR1 MDHEN, CDR2 SYDVKM. The V end lost 3 bases, the J end lost 2 bases, and 17 bases lay between the germline ends. The CDR3 covers 16 residues. The CDR3 protein is CASSFQRQDPPYEQYF. DNA for the CDR3: TGTGCCAGCAGTTTTCAGAGACAGGATCCCCCCTACGAGCAGTACTTC.

In its sample, this clone was seen a few times. V and J are TRBV5-1 and TRBJ1-1; D ambiguous. V was trimmed by 4 bases and J by 1 base, leaving 14 bases between them. Germline V gives CDR1 SGHRS, CDR2 YFSETQ. This CDR3 is built from 15 residues. The CDR3 protein is CASSPGGGPNTEAFF. CDR3 bases: TGCGCCAGCAGCCCCGGTGGTGGTCCGAACACTGAAGCTTTCTTT.

The chain joins TRBV7-3 to TRBJ2-2, with D maybe TRBD2 (5 bases). Trimming cost V 0 bases and J 6 bases, with 14 bases left between them. From germline, CDR1 is SGHTA and CDR2 FQGTGA. The length of the CDR3 is 16 residues. The DNA of the CDR3 is TGTGCCAGCAGCTTAACAGGGAGCGGTGAGCCCGGGGAGCTGTTTTTT. Translating gives CASSLTGSGEPGELFF.

V and J are TRBV19 and TRBJ1-3; a possible D gene is TRBD1 (6 bases). The V gene's germline CDR1 is LNHDA and CDR2 SQIVND (reference sequence). This CDR3 is 16 amino acids long. V was trimmed by 0 bases and J by 1 base, leaving 10 bases between them. In DNA, the CDR3 is TGTGCCAGTAGTATAGATGGGACACTTTCTGGAAACACCATATATTTT. Translation gives CASSIDGTLSGNTIYF.

This clone was recorded once. The rearrangement joins TRBV7-2 to TRBJ1-3, with a possible D match to TRBD1 (5 bases). The CDR3 has 14 residues. Germline V gene data show CDR1 as SGHTA and CDR2 as FQGNSA. V was pared by 0 bases and J by 4 bases, with 7 bases between. In nucleotides, the CDR3 is TGTGCCAGCAGCTTAGCGGGGGGGGGAAACACCATATATTTT. Encoded protein: CASSLAGGGNTIYF. The full variable domain, completed using reference TRBV7-2 and TRBJ1-3, is GAGVSQSPSNKVTEKGKDVELRCDPISGHTALYWYRQSLGQGLEFLIYFQGNSAPDKSGLPSDRFSAERTGGSVSTLTIQRTQQEDSAVYLCASSLAGGGNTIYFGEGSWLTVV.

CDR3 nucleotide sequence: TGTGCCACCAGTGATTCAGATAGCGGGGGGGGAAATGAGCAGTTCTTC. It translates to CATSDSDSGGGNEQFF. This chain links TRBV24-1 with TRBJ2-1; 11 nucleotides match TRBD2. The CDR3 is 16 amino acids. Trimming took 2 bases from V and 7 from J; bases not matched to a gene: 6. Per germline, CDR1 KGHDR and CDR2 SFDVKD.

This clone came up a few times. The V and J genes are TRBV7-9 and TRBJ1-2, with D uncertain. This CDR3 region has 14 residues. Trimming left V 5 bases short and J 8 bases short, with 18 bases between. Germline CDR1 and CDR2: SEHNR and FQNEAQ (reference sequence). Here the CDR3 reads CASSGLFEVLGYTF. In DNA, the CDR3 is TGTGCCAGCAGCGGCCTTTTTGAGGTCTTGGGCTACACCTTC.

The chain links TRBV29-1 to TRBJ2-5; a weak D match, TRBD2 (6 bases). Trimming cost V 1 base and J 5 bases, with 11 bases left between them. The CDR3 spans 13 residues. CDR1 and CDR2 from the germline V gene are SQVTM and ANQGSEA. The CDR3 coding sequence is TGCAGCGTTGAAGGGGAAGGAGGGGAGACCCAGTACTTC. Residues: CSVEGEGGETQYF.

The gene calls are TRBV3-1 (or the pseudogene TRBV3-2) and TRBJ2-7, with TRBD1 identical over 8 bases. The CDR3 extends over 14 amino acids. Germline V CDR1 and CDR2: LGHDT, YNNKEL (reference sequence). V dropped 6 bases and J dropped 0; count of bases not matched to a gene: 4. CDR3 loop: CASRGTGHSYEQYF. As DNA, the CDR3 is TGTGCCAGCAGGGGGACAGGTCACTCCTACGAGCAGTACTTC.

This sequence joins TRBV14 and TRBJ2-1; 10 nucleotides match TRBD2. Losses at the gene ends were 5 bases for V and 2 bases for J; bases not matched to a gene: 0. The CDR3 loop spans 14 amino acids. Germline values: CDR1 SGHDN, CDR2 FVKESK. CDR3 amino acids: CASSSGRAYNEQFF. CDR3 in DNA: TGTGCCAGCAGCAGCGGGAGGGCCTACAATGAGCAGTTCTTC.

The CDR3 nucleotides read TGTGCCAGCAGTTACTACCCGACTAGCGGGAGAGGGAATGAGCAGTTCTTC. Protein product: CASSYYPTSGRGNEQFF. V is TRBV6-2 or TRBV6-3 and J is TRBJ2-1; 12 positions agree with TRBD2. Trimming cost V 1 base and J 7 bases; bases outside gene matches: 8. The CDR3 totals 17 residues. CDR1 and CDR2 from the germline V gene are MNHEY and SVGEGT.

The chain couples TRBV7-2 to TRBJ2-1; a possible D gene is TRBD1 (6 bases). Trimming cost V 5 bases and J 7 bases, with 12 bases left between them. The CDR3 runs 13 residues. Germline values: CDR1 SGHTA, CDR2 FQGNSA. The CDR3 spells CASSPQGLNEQFF. The CDR3 nucleotides read TGTGCCAGCAGCCCCCAGGGGCTTAATGAGCAGTTCTTC.

V is TRBV13 and J is TRBJ2-3; D perhaps matches TRBD1 (5 bases). The germline gives CDR1 PRHDT, CDR2 FYEKMQ (reference sequence). The CDR3 length is 16 residues. V was cut by 0 bases and J by 4 bases, with 14 bases left in between. The CDR3 sequence: CASSLGPLRGSDTQYF. The CDR3 bases are TGTGCCAGCAGCTTAGGTCCACTAAGGGGTTCAGATACGCAGTATTTT.

The chain is built from TRBV6-5 and TRBJ2-1; no clear D gene. V was clipped by 3 bases and J by 5 bases, with 14 bases between them. CDR1 and CDR2 from the germline V gene are MNHEY and SVGAGI. CDR3 size: 15 residues. This chain's CDR3 is CASSYVRVRNNEQFF. Here the CDR3 DNA reads TGTGCCAGCAGTTATGTCCGGGTTCGGAACAATGAGCAGTTCTTC.